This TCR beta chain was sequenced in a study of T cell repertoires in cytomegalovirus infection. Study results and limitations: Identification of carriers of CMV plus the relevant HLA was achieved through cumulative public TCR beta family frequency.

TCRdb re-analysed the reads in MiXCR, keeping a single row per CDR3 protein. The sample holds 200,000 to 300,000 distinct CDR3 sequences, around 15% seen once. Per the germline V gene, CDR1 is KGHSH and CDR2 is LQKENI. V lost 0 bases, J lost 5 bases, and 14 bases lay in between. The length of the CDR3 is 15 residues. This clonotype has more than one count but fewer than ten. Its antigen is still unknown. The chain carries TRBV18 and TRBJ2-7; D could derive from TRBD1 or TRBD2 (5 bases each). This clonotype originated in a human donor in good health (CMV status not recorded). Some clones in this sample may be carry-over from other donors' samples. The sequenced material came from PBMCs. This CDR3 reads CASSPPGTARNEQYF. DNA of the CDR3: TGTGCCAGCTCACCACCTGGGACGGCCCGCAACGAGCAGTACTTC.